This TCR beta chain came from a study of vaccination and CD4 T cells after COVID-19. V was pared by 3 bases and J by 7 bases, with 10 bases between. The V gene's germline CDR1 is SGHTA and CDR2 FQGTGA. CDR3 size: 14 residues. Noted treatment: approximately nine-day PBMC culture with coronavirus spike peptide pools or control peptides (ViraFEST assay). This clonotype was seen a handful of times. Its antigen is not known. Cultured CD4+ T-cell DNA underwent Oncomine TCR Beta short-read sequencing. From the PCR reads, TCRdb called clonotypes with MiXCR, one entry per CDR3 protein. The table has roughly 22,000 distinct CDR3 sequences, around 62% seen once.

The clonotype comes from a human donor who had recovered from COVID-19. The sequenced sample consisted of CD4+ T cells from blood, cultured in vitro. The chain recombines TRBV7-3 with TRBJ1-6, with a tentative D call TRBD1 (6 bases). The CDR3 spells CASSFSGANSPLHF. For the CDR3, the DNA is TGTGCCAGCAGCTTTTCGGGGGCCAATTCACCCCTCCACTTT.